This TCR beta chain was captured by sequencing in a study of Ad26.COV2.S vaccination and SARS-CoV-2 variants. The wider study: In the study, Ad26.COV2.S was injected intramuscularly once, or twice 56 days apart.

Concerning this clone itself: The target antigen is unknown.

General study findings and limits: Post-vaccination spike-specific CD8+ and CD4+ T cell responses reportedly had substantial breadth. Participants in the vaccine arm had higher spike-specific TCR breadth; placebo recipients had lower.

Assay used: immunoSEQ multiplex PCR; TCRdb lists only in-frame clones, some missing. The table includes about 350,000 clones, about 88% detected once. Treatment indicated: roughly 19 received Ad26.COV2.S at low or high dose, single or two shots; roughly 5 received placebo; per-sample allocation not given. Sampling happened 63 days after the first vaccine or placebo injection. The CDR3 extends over 15 amino acids. Trimming stripped 8 bases from V and 4 bases from J, with 22 bases between. Germline values: CDR1 GTSNPN, CDR2 SVGIG (reference sequence). The source is a person aged 18-65 years who received the Ad26.COV2.S COVID-19 vaccine or a placebo. V usage is TRBV30 and J usage is TRBJ2-3; D tentatively fits TRBD1 or TRBD2 (5 bases each). The sample in question was peripheral blood, obtained in a trial of Ad26.COV2.S vaccine versus placebo. In nucleotides, the CDR3 is TGTGCCCGAGGGGACGGCCGTTCTACATCAGATACGCAGTATTTT. Residues: CARGDGRSTSDTQYF.